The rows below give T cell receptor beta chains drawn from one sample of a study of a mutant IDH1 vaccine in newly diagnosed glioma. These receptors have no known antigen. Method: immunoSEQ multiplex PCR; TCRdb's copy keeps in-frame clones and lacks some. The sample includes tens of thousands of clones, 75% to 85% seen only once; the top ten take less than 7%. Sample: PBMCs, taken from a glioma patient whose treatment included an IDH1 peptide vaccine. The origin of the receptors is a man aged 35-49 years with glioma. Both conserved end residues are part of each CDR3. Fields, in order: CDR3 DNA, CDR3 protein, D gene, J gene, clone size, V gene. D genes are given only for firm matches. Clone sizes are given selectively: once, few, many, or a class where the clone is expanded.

CDR3 DNA: TGCAGCGTTGCTTCTTTCTCTAGCGGGGATGAGCAGTTCTTC; CDR3 protein: CSVASFSSGDEQFF; D gene: TRBD2; J gene: TRBJ2-1; clone size: NA; V gene: TRBV29-1
CDR3 DNA: TGTGCCAGCAGCCAAGAGGACACCCTTGTGGGGTCGAACACTGAAGCTTTCTTT; CDR3 protein: CASSQEDTLVGSNTEAFF; D gene: NA; J gene: TRBJ1-1; clone size: NA; V gene: TRBV4-2
CDR3 DNA: TGCGCCAGCTCGACTAGCGGGAGTCCCAATGAGCAGTTCTTC; CDR3 protein: CASSTSGSPNEQFF; D gene: TRBD2; J gene: TRBJ2-1; clone size: NA; V gene: TRBV10-2
CDR3 DNA: TGTGCCAGCAGCTTGAGAGAAAGCAATGAGCAGTTCTTC; CDR3 protein: CASSLRESNEQFF; D gene: NA; J gene: TRBJ2-1; clone size: NA; V gene: TRBV5-6
CDR3 DNA: TGTGCCAGCAGCTGGGGGACTAGCTTACCCACAGATACGCAGTATTTT; CDR3 protein: CASSWGTSLPTDTQYF; D gene: TRBD2; J gene: TRBJ2-3; clone size: NA; V gene: TRBV5-4
CDR3 DNA: TGTGCCAGCATCTTGGGAGGGACTACCCGCTACGAGCAGTACTTC; CDR3 protein: CASILGGTTRYEQYF; D gene: TRBD2; J gene: TRBJ2-7; clone size: NA; V gene: TRBV7-3
CDR3 DNA: TGTGCCAGTAGTCGTGGGGACAGGGTGGAGAGAGAGACCCAGTACTTC; CDR3 protein: CASSRGDRVERETQYF; D gene: TRBD1; J gene: TRBJ2-5; clone size: NA; V gene: TRBV19
CDR3 DNA: TGTGCCAGCAGCTTAAGCCAGGGAGGGACCGGGGAGCTGTTTTTT; CDR3 protein: CASSLSQGGTGELFF; D gene: TRBD2; J gene: TRBJ2-2; clone size: NA; V gene: TRBV7-2
CDR3 DNA: TGTGCCAGCAGCGCCCTGCGGGGGGCGGTTTCCTACGAGCAGTACTTC; CDR3 protein: CASSALRGAVSYEQYF; D gene: NA; J gene: TRBJ2-7; clone size: once; V gene: TRBV12-1
CDR3 DNA: TGTGCCAGCAGTTACTTAAGGACAGAAAAACTGTTTTTT; CDR3 protein: CASSYLRTEKLFF; D gene: NA; J gene: TRBJ1-4; clone size: NA; V gene: TRBV6-5
CDR3 DNA: TGCGCCAGCAGCTTGCACCGAACCCCACTAGCGGTACAGGGCGGGGAGCTGTTTTTT; CDR3 protein: CASSLHRTPLAVQGGELFF; D gene: TRBD2; J gene: TRBJ2-2; clone size: once; V gene: TRBV5-1
CDR3 DNA: TGTGCCAGTAGTATCTCGGTCCGATCTGAGCAGTTCTTC; CDR3 protein: CASSISVRSEQFF; D gene: NA; J gene: TRBJ2-1; clone size: NA; V gene: TRBV19
CDR3 DNA: TGCGCCAGCAGCCATCCACTAGCGGGAGTGAATGAGCAGTTCTTC; CDR3 protein: CASSHPLAGVNEQFF; D gene: TRBD2; J gene: TRBJ2-1; clone size: NA; V gene: TRBV4-3
CDR3 DNA: TGTGCCAGCAAAGAAGCGGGGGAGACCTACGAGCAGTACTTC; CDR3 protein: CASKEAGETYEQYF; D gene: TRBD2; J gene: TRBJ2-7; clone size: NA; V gene: TRBV6-5
CDR3 DNA: TGTGCCAGCAGTTTACCCCCGGTTAGCAATCAGCCCCAGCATTTT; CDR3 protein: CASSLPPVSNQPQHF; D gene: NA; J gene: TRBJ1-5; clone size: NA; V gene: TRBV28
CDR3 DNA: TGTGCCAGCAGCTCCCGCCGACGGGGGGGCGCCGGGGAGCTGTTTTTT; CDR3 protein: CASSSRRRGGAGELFF; D gene: TRBD2; J gene: TRBJ2-2; clone size: NA; V gene: TRBV7-8
CDR3 DNA: TGTGCCAGCAGTTCCGCAACGACAGGGCCCTACAATGAGCAGTTCTTC; CDR3 protein: CASSSATTGPYNEQFF; D gene: TRBD1; J gene: TRBJ2-1; clone size: NA; V gene: TRBV27
CDR3 DNA: TGTGCCAGCAGTCCGAGGGGCCGGGCGGATACGCAGTATTTT; CDR3 protein: CASSPRGRADTQYF; D gene: NA; J gene: TRBJ2-3; clone size: once; V gene: TRBV6-4
CDR3 DNA: TGTGCTAGTGGCAGTAGACCTTTAGGGTCACCCCTCCACTTT; CDR3 protein: CASGSRPLGSPLHF; D gene: NA; J gene: TRBJ1-6; clone size: NA; V gene: TRBV12-5
CDR3 DNA: TGTGCCAGCAGCTTCGGGGGGATCCAAGAGACCCAGTACTTC; CDR3 protein: CASSFGGIQETQYF; D gene: TRBD2; J gene: TRBJ2-5; clone size: NA; V gene: TRBV7-2
CDR3 DNA: TGCAGCGTAATCAGGGAAACGGTCTATGGCTACACCTTC; CDR3 protein: CSVIRETVYGYTF; D gene: NA; J gene: TRBJ1-2; clone size: NA; V gene: TRBV29-1
CDR3 DNA: TGTGCCAGCAGTGAAATTCGGGATGAGCAGTTCTTC; CDR3 protein: CASSEIRDEQFF; D gene: NA; J gene: TRBJ2-1; clone size: NA; V gene: TRBV2
CDR3 DNA: TGTGCCAGCAGCTTAACAGAAACATTCACCGGGGAGCTGTTTTTT; CDR3 protein: CASSLTETFTGELFF; D gene: NA; J gene: TRBJ2-2; clone size: few; V gene: TRBV7-2
CDR3 DNA: TGCGCCAGCAGTCAATCTCCGGACATGAACACTGAAGCTTTCTTT; CDR3 protein: CASSQSPDMNTEAFF; D gene: NA; J gene: TRBJ1-1; clone size: NA; V gene: TRBV23-1
CDR3 DNA: TGCGCCAGCAGTGGTCCGGGACAGGACCCTAGGGGCTACACCTTC; CDR3 protein: CASSGPGQDPRGYTF; D gene: TRBD1; J gene: TRBJ1-2; clone size: NA; V gene: TRBV10-2
CDR3 DNA: TGTGCCAGCAGGAAGACTAGCGGGGGAAACAATGAGCAGTTCTTC; CDR3 protein: CASRKTSGGNNEQFF; D gene: TRBD2; J gene: TRBJ2-1; clone size: once; V gene: TRBV2
CDR3 DNA: TGTGCCAGCAGCTCGGGACAGGGGGCTTACACCGGGGAGCTGTTTTTT; CDR3 protein: CASSSGQGAYTGELFF; D gene: TRBD1; J gene: TRBJ2-2; clone size: NA; V gene: TRBV13
CDR3 DNA: TGCGCCAGCAGCGCTGGACTGGGATTTAATCAGCCCCAGCATTTT; CDR3 protein: CASSAGLGFNQPQHF; D gene: NA; J gene: TRBJ1-5; clone size: NA; V gene: TRBV4-3